These 9 T cell receptor beta chains came from one sample sequenced in a study of blood T cell repertoires in COVID-19. Assay used: immunoSEQ multiplex PCR; TCRdb lists only in-frame clones, some missing. The sample shows 55,000 to 75,000 clones, about 81% of them seen only once. The sequencing sample was made of peripheral blood. The receptor set was obtained from a human donor in a cohort sampled during active COVID-19.

The V gene is TRBV14, the J gene TRBJ2-2; a weak D match, TRBD2 (6 bases). This CDR3 comprises 14 residues. Germline CDR1 reads SGHDN; CDR2 reads FVKESK. Trimming stripped 8 bases from V and 4 bases from J, with 14 bases between. This CDR3 is CASPRRDRTGELFF. The CDR3 DNA is TGTGCCAGCCCTCGGAGGGATCGCACCGGGGAGCTGTTTTTT.

The genes are TRBV2 and TRBJ1-3; TRBD1 aligns across 8 bases. The CDR3 runs 14 residues. V was clipped by 6 bases and J by 2 bases; unmatched bases: 3. In germline, CDR1 is SNHLY, CDR2 FYNNEI. CDR3 coding DNA: TGTGCCAGCAGAGGACAGGGAGCTGGAAACACCATATATTTT. Its protein product is CASRGQGAGNTIYF.

This chain joins TRBV28 and TRBJ2-3; TRBD2 matches at 11 bases. The CDR3 runs 15 residues. Germline loops: CDR1 MDHEN, CDR2 SYDVKM. J gave up 3 bases and V 7 bases, and 6 bases lay outside the gene matches. This chain's CDR3 is CASTLSGRGTDTQYF. Here the CDR3 DNA reads TGTGCCAGCACTCTTAGCGGGAGGGGGACAGATACGCAGTATTTT.

This chain links TRBV5-1 with TRBJ1-2; D remains unclear. The CDR3 has 14 residues. The germline V and J ends were trimmed by 5 bases and 8 bases, with 19 bases remaining between them. Per germline, CDR1 SGHRS and CDR2 YFSETQ. DNA of the CDR3: TGCGCCAGCAGGCCCCTCGGCGCTAGCGGAGGCTACACCTTC. It translates to CASRPLGASGGYTF.

This chain links TRBV5-1 with TRBJ1-2; TRBD1 matches 7 bases. J gave up 4 bases and V 1 base, and 10 bases lay outside the gene matches. Germline CDR1 is SGHRS and CDR2 is YFSETQ. The CDR3 runs to 16 residues. The chain's CDR3 is CASSLSGGGEGYGYTF. CDR3 in DNA: TGCGCCAGCAGCTTGTCGGGAGGGGGCGAGGGCTATGGCTACACCTTC.

The V gene is TRBV5-6, the J gene TRBJ2-5, with D maybe TRBD1 (5 bases). The V end was cut by 4 bases, the J end by 5 bases, with 21 bases between. CDR3 size: 16 residues. The germline V gene encodes CDR1 SGHDT and CDR2 YYEEEE. CDR3 loop: CASSPPNEFNRETQYF. Written as DNA, the CDR3 is TGTGCCAGCAGCCCCCCAAATGAGTTTAACAGGGAGACCCAGTACTTC.

The chain joins TRBV28 to TRBJ2-1; 8 bases fit TRBD2. The CDR3 length is 16 residues. Germline CDR1 is MDHEN and CDR2 is SYDVKM. The trim removed 6 bases at V and 2 bases at J, leaving 9 bases unmatched. Written as DNA, the CDR3 is TGTGCCAGCAGCAGCCTAGCGGGCCGAGCCTACAATGAGCAGTTCTTC. This codes for CASSSLAGRAYNEQFF. The variable domain in full, completed from reference TRBV28 and TRBJ2-1, reads DVKVTQSSRYLVKRTGEKVFLECVQDMDHENMFWYRQDPGLGLRLIYFSYDVKMKEKGDIPEGYSVSREKKERFSLILESASTNQTSMYLCASSSLAGRAYNEQFFGPGTRLTVL.

V and J are TRBV24-1 and TRBJ2-4; weak D call: TRBD2 (6 bases). V was pared by 3 bases and J by 4 bases, with 6 bases between. There are 13 residues in the CDR3. Germline CDR1 is KGHDR and CDR2 is SFDVKD. The CDR3 coding sequence is TGTGCCACCAGTGATGGGGGGAAAAACATTCAGTACTTC. This sequence encodes CATSDGGKNIQYF.

The CDR3 sequence: CASSSTWTGKGVGELFF. As DNA, the CDR3 is TGTGCCAGCAGTTCAACTTGGACAGGGAAAGGGGTAGGGGAGCTGTTTTTT. The chain recombines TRBV28 with TRBJ2-2; 8 bases align to TRBD1. Germline V gene data show CDR1 as MDHEN and CDR2 as SYDVKM. The CDR3 runs to 17 residues. J gave up 8 bases and V 4 bases, and 15 bases lay outside the gene matches.